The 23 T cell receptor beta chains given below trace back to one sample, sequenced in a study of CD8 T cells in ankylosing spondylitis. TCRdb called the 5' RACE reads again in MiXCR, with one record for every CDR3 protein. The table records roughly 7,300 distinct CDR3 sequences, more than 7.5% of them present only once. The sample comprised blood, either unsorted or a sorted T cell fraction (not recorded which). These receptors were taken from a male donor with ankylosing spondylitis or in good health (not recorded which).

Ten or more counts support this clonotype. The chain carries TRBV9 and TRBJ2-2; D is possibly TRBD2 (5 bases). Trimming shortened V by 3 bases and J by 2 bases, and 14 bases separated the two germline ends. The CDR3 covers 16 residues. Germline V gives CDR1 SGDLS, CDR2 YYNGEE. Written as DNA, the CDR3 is TGTGCCAGCAGCGAAGAACTAGGGCTAAACACCGGGGAGCTGTTTTTT. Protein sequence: CASSEELGLNTGELFF.

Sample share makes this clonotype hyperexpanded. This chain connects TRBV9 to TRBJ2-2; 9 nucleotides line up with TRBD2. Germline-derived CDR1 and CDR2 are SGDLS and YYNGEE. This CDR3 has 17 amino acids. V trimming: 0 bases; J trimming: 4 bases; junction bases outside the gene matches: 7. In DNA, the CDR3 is TGTGCCAGCAGCGTAGATGGAGCGGGGGGCAGCACCGGGGAGCTGTTTTTT. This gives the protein CASSVDGAGGSTGELFF.

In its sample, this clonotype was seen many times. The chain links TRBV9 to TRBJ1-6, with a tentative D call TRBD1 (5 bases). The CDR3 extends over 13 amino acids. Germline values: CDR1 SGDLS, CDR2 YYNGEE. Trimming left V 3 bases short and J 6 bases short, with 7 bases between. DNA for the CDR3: TGTGCCAGCAGCGAGGGGAGTAATTCACCCCTCCACTTT. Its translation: CASSEGSNSPLHF.

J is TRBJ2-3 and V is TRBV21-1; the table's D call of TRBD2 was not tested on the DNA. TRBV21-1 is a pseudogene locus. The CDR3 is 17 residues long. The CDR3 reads CANGGLRQGGSTDTQYF. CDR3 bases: TGTGCCAACGGGGGTCTTAGGCAGGGCGGGAGCACAGATACGCAGTATTTT.

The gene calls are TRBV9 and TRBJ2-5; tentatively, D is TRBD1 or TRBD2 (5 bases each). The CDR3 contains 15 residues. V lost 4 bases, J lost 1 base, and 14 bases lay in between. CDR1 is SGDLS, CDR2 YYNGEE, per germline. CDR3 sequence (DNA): TGTGCCAGCAGCCCCCCGGGGCGCCTCCAAGAGACCCAGTACTTC. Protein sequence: CASSPPGRLQETQYF.

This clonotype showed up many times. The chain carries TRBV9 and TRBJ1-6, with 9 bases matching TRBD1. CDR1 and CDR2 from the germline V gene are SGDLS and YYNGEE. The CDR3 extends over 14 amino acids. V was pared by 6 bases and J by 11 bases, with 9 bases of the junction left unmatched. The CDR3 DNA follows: TGTGCCAGCAACCCGGGACAGGGTGGTGCACCCCTCCACTTT. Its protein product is CASNPGQGGAPLHF.

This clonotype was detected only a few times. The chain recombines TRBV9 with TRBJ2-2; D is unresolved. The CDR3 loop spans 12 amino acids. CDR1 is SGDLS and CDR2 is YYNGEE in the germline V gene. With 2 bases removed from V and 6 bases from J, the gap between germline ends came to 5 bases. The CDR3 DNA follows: TGTGCCAGCAGCGTGAGTCCCGGGGAGCTGTTTTTT. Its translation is CASSVSPGELFF.

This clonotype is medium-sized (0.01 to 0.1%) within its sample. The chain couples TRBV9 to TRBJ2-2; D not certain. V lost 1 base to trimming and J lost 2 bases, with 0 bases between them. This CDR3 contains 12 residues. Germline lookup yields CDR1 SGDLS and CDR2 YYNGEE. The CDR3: CASSVNTGELFF. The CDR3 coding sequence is TGTGCCAGCAGCGTAAACACCGGGGAGCTGTTTTTT.

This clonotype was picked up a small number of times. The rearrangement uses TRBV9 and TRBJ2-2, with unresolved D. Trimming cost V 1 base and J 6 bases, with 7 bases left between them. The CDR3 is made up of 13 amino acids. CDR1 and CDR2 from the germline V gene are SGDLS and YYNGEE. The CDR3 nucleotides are TGTGCCAGCAGCGTAATGGGCTCCGGGGAGCTGTTTTTT. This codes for CASSVMGSGELFF.

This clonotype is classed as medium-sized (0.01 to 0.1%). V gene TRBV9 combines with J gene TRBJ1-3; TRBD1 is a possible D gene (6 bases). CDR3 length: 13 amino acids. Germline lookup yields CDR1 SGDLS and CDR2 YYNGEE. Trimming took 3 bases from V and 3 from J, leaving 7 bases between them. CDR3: CASSAGDGNTIYF. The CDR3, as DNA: TGTGCCAGCAGCGCAGGGGATGGAAACACCATATATTTT.

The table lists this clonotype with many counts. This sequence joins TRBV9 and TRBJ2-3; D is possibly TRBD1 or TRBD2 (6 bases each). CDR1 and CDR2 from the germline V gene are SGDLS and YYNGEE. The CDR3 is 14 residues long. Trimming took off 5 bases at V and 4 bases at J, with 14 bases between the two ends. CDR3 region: CASSLVGGPDTQYF. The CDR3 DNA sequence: TGTGCCAGCAGTTTAGTCGGGGGCCCAGATACGCAGTATTTT.

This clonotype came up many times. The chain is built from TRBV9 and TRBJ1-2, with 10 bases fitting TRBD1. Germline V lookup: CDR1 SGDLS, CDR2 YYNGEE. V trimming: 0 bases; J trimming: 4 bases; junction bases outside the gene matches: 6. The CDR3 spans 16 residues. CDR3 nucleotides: TGTGCCAGCAGCGTAGGGGACAGGGGAATTTCCTATGGCTACACCTTC. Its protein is CASSVGDRGISYGYTF.

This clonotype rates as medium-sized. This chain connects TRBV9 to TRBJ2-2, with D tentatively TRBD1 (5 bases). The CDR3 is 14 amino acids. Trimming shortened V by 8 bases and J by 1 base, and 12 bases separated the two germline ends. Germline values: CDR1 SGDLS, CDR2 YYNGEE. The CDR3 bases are TGTGCCAGTGGGGCAGGCCGGAACACCGGGGAGCTGTTTTTT. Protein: CASGAGRNTGELFF.

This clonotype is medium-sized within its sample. The CDR3 spells CASSVGTDFNQPQHF. Here the CDR3 DNA reads TGTGCCAGCAGCGTCGGGACAGACTTCAATCAGCCCCAGCATTTT. The V and J genes are TRBV9 and TRBJ1-5, with 7 bases lining up with TRBD1. Germline lookup yields CDR1 SGDLS and CDR2 YYNGEE. With 2 bases clipped from V and 3 bases from J, the junction kept 5 bases outside the gene matches. The CDR3 totals 15 residues.

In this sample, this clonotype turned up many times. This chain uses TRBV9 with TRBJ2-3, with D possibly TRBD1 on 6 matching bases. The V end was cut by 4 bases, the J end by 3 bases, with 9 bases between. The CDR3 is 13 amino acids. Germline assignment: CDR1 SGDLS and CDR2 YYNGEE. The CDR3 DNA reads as TGTGCCAGCAGCAGGGGGAGTACAGATACGCAGTATTTT. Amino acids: CASSRGSTDTQYF.

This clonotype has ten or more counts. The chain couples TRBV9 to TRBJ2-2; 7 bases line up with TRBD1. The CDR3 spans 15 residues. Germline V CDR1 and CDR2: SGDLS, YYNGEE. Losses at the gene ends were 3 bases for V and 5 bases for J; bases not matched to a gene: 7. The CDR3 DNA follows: TGTGCCAGCAGCGCCGGGACAGTCTCGACCGGGGAGCTGTTTTTT. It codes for CASSAGTVSTGELFF.

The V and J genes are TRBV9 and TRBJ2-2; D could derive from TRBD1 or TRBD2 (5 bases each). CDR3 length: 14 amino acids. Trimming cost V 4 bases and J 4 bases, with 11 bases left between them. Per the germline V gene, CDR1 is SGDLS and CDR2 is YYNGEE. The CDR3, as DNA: TGTGCCAGCAGCAGGGCAGGGAGCACCGGGGAGCTGTTTTTT. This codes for CASSRAGSTGELFF.

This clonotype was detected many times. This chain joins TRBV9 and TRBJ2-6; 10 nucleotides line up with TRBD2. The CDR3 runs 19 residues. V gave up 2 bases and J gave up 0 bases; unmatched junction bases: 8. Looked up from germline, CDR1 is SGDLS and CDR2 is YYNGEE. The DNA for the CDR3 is TGTGCCAGCAGCGTGAGTGGGGCTAGCGGGAGCTCTGGGGCCAACGTCCTGACTTTC. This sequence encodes CASSVSGASGSSGANVLTF.

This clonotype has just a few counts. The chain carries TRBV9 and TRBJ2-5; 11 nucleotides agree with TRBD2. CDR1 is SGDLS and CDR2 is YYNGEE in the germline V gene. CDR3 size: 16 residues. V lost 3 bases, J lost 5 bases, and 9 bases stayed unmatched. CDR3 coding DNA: TGTGCCAGCAGCGCCGATAGCGGGAGGGCCGCGGAGACCCAGTACTTC. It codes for CASSADSGRAAETQYF. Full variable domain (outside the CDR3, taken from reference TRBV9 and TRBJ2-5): DSGVTQTPKHLITATGQRVTLRCSPRSGDLSVYWYQQSLDQGLQFLIQYYNGEERAKGNILERFSAQQFPDLHSELNLSSLELGDSALYFCASSADSGRAAETQYFGPGTRLLVL.

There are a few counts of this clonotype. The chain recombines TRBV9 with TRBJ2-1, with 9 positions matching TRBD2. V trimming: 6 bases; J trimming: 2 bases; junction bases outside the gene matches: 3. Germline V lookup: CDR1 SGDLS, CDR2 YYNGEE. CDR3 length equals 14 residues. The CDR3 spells CASNPSGTYNEQFF. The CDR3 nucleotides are TGTGCCAGCAACCCTAGCGGGACCTACAATGAGCAGTTCTTC.

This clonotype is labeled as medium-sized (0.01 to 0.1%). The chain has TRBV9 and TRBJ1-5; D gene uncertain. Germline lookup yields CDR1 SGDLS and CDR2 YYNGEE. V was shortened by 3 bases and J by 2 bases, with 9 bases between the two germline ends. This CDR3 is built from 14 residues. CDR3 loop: CASSATGGNQPQHF. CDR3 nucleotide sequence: TGTGCCAGCAGCGCCACTGGGGGCAATCAGCCCCAGCATTTT.

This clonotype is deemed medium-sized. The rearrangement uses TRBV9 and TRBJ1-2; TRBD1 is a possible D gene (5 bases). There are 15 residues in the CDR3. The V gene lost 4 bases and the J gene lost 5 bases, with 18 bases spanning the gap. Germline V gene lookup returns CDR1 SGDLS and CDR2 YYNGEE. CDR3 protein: CASSSATANLYGYTF. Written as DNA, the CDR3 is TGTGCCAGCAGCTCAGCGACAGCGAACCTATATGGCTACACCTTC.

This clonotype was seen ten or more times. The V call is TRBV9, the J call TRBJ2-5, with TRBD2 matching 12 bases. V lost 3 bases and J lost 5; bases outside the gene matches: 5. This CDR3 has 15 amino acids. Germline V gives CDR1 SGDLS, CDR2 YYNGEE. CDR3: CASSGGLAGRETQYF. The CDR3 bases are TGTGCCAGCAGCGGTGGACTAGCGGGGAGGGAGACCCAGTACTTC.